Listed here are 2 T cell receptor beta chains from one sample, sequenced in a study of monozygotic twins with inflammatory bowel disease. TCRdb reanalyzed the 5' RACE reads, giving one entry per CDR3 protein sequence and no DNA. The repertoire table contains some 450,000 distinct CDR3 sequences. The material sequenced was blood. The receptors shown here come from a human donor with ulcerative colitis or Crohn's disease, or a healthy co-twin of an affected twin (not recorded which).

V and J are TRBV5-1 and TRBJ2-1; TCRdb names TRBD1, which stays unverified in the absence of DNA. The germline gives CDR1 SGHRS, CDR2 YFSETQ. The CDR3 sequence is 15 residues long. The CDR3 is CASSSTGQSGNEQFF.

The rearrangement uses TRBV6-2 or TRBV6-3 and TRBJ2-4; TCRdb selects TRBD1, and the lack of DNA leaves this call unchecked. Germline V CDR1 and CDR2: MNHEY, SVGEGT. The CDR3 covers 17 residues. Here the CDR3 reads CASSPGRDRPAKNIQYF.